A single sample is the source of the 26 T cell receptor beta chains below, sequenced in a study of T cells in localized non-small cell lung cancer. Some clones are missing from TCRdb's copy, which holds only in-frame ones; the method was immunoSEQ multiplex PCR. The table records about 77,000 clones, roughly 91% of them present only once. The sequences come from peripheral blood, collected before any cancer treatment. These receptors all come from a woman aged 40 to 75 with stage I squamous cell lung carcinoma.

V usage is TRBV28 and J usage is TRBJ2-7, with D perhaps TRBD2 (5 bases). The length of the CDR3 is 15 residues. CDR1 is MDHEN, CDR2 SYDVKM, per germline. V was pared by 6 bases and J by 2 bases, with 17 bases between. CDR3 in amino acids: CASRAVGSFTYEQYF. The CDR3 bases are TGTGCCAGCAGAGCGGTCGGGTCCTTTACCTACGAGCAGTACTTC.

This chain connects TRBV5-1 to TRBJ2-7; 7 nucleotides agree with TRBD2. The germline gives CDR1 SGHRS, CDR2 YFSETQ. The CDR3 totals 12 residues. Losses at the gene ends were 4 bases for V and 7 bases for J; bases not matched to a gene: 5. In DNA, the CDR3 is TGCGCCAGCAGCCCCGTCGGGGGGGAGCAGTACTTC. Protein: CASSPVGGEQYF. The complete variable domain, with remaining parts taken from reference TRBV5-1 and TRBJ2-7, reads KAGVTQTPRYLIKTRGQQVTLSCSPISGHRSVSWYQQTPGQGLQFLFEYFSETQRNKGNFPGRFSGRQFSNSRSEMNVSTLELGDSALYLCASSPVGGEQYFGPGTRLTVT.

This sequence joins TRBV6-1 and TRBJ1-1; 8 bases align to TRBD1. CDR3 length: 16 residues. Germline-derived CDR1 and CDR2 are MNHNS and SASEGT. The ends lost 2 bases at V and 1 base at J; junction bases unmatched: 6. The CDR3 region has the DNA TGTGCCAGCAGTGAAAACAGGGGGAGGTGGAACACTGAAGCTTTCTTT. Residues: CASSENRGRWNTEAFF.

This rearrangement joins TRBV6-6 to TRBJ2-1; D not resolved. The CDR3 is 12 residues long. Trimming shortened V by 2 bases and J by 7 bases, and 6 bases separated the two germline ends. The germline V gene encodes CDR1 MNHNY and CDR2 SVGAGI (reference sequence). In nucleotides, the CDR3 is TGTGCCAGCAGTTACGCTAAGAATGAGCAGTTCTTC. Translated, it gives CASSYAKNEQFF.

This chain links TRBV11-2 with TRBJ1-1; D may be TRBD1 (6 bases). V lost 4 bases and J 7 bases, leaving 10 bases between the germline ends. The CDR3 spans 12 residues. Germline-derived CDR1 and CDR2 are SGHAT and FQNNGV. The CDR3 DNA follows: TGTGCCAGCAGCTCGTGGACAGATGAAGCTTTCTTT. Its translation: CASSSWTDEAFF.

The chain joins TRBV28 to TRBJ2-1; D is perhaps TRBD2 (7 bases). The CDR3 totals 15 residues. Trimming took 7 bases from V and 6 from J, leaving 19 bases between them. In germline, CDR1 is MDHEN, CDR2 SYDVKM. CDR3 amino acids: CASTRGGGRGNEQFF. In DNA form, the CDR3 reads TGTGCCAGCACCCGAGGGGGGGGCCGGGGCAATGAGCAGTTCTTC.

The chain links TRBV5-1 to TRBJ1-3; 7 positions agree with TRBD1. This CDR3 has 17 amino acids. CDR1 SGHRS and CDR2 YFSETQ come from the germline V gene. The trim removed 3 bases at V and 0 bases at J, leaving 9 bases unmatched. In DNA form, the CDR3 reads TGCGCCAGCAGCTCCCAGACAGGGAGCGCCTCTGGAAACACCATATATTTT. Encoded protein: CASSSQTGSASGNTIYF.

The rearrangement joins TRBV15 to TRBJ1-1; TRBD1 might be the D (6 bases). This CDR3 is 16 amino acids long. Germline V CDR1 and CDR2: LNHNV, YYDKDF (reference sequence). With 0 bases removed from V and 4 bases from J, the gap between germline ends came to 15 bases. CDR3 loop: CATSRDGRGGGTEAFF. The CDR3 DNA is TGTGCCACCAGCAGAGATGGCAGGGGAGGAGGCACTGAAGCTTTCTTT.

V usage is TRBV11-1 and J usage is TRBJ2-1; possibly TRBD2 for D (6 bases). Germline values: CDR1 SGHAT, CDR2 FQDESV (reference sequence). This CDR3 has 17 residues. Trimming stripped 0 bases from V and 0 bases from J, with 12 bases between. In nucleotides, the CDR3 is TGTGCCAGCAGCTTAGCGGGCGGGGTAAACTCCTACAATGAGCAGTTCTTC. Encoded protein: CASSLAGGVNSYNEQFF.

This clone appeared a single time. The chain recombines TRBV5-4 with TRBJ1-1, with TRBD1 matching 8 bases. The junction had 7 bases not matched to a gene; V was cut back by 2 bases and J by 4 bases. The V gene's germline CDR1 is SGHNT and CDR2 YYREEE (reference sequence). This CDR3 is built from 15 residues. Here the CDR3 reads CASSFTTGVVTEAFF. CDR3 nucleotides: TGTGCCAGCAGCTTTACGACAGGGGTTGTCACTGAAGCTTTCTTT.

The chain links TRBV2 to TRBJ2-1, with D unclear. The CDR3 has 14 amino acids. V lost 3 bases, J lost 2 bases, and 8 bases lay in between. Looked up from germline, CDR1 is SNHLY and CDR2 is FYNNEI. CDR3 amino acids: CASSDRYTYNEQFF. The CDR3 coding sequence is TGTGCCAGCAGTGACAGGTATACCTACAATGAGCAGTTCTTC.

The genes are TRBV15 and TRBJ1-5; tentative D call: TRBD1 (5 bases). The CDR3 totals 14 residues. Trimming left V 1 base short and J 7 bases short, with 11 bases between. In germline, CDR1 is LNHNV, CDR2 YYDKDF (reference sequence). CDR3 residues: CATSRGQTGQPQHF. The CDR3 nucleotides are TGTGCCACCAGCAGAGGACAGACCGGGCAGCCCCAGCATTTT.

About this clone: This CDR3 is also generated by other DNA sequences in the sample. The chain couples TRBV7-9 to TRBJ2-6; D is ambiguous. This CDR3 is built from 13 residues. Deletions cut 0 bases from V and 4 bases from J, with 1 base between. The V gene's germline CDR1 is SEHNR and CDR2 FQNEAQ (reference sequence). This CDR3 is CASSLAGANVLTF. CDR3 in DNA: TGTGCCAGCAGCTTAGCCGGGGCCAACGTCCTGACTTTC.

The genes are TRBV7-2 and TRBJ1-2; D might be TRBD1 (6 bases). CDR3 size: 17 residues. CDR1 and CDR2 from the germline V gene are SGHTA and FQGNSA. V shed 0 bases and J shed 1 base, with 15 bases lying between them. CDR3 sequence reads: CASSLASQGYFNYGYTF. Written as DNA, the CDR3 is TGTGCCAGCAGCTTAGCCTCACAGGGCTACTTTAACTATGGCTACACCTTC.

The chain employs TRBV5-1 and TRBJ1-1; unclear D gene. The germline V and J ends were trimmed by 0 bases and 3 bases, with 9 bases remaining between them. From germline, CDR1 is SGHRS and CDR2 YFSETQ. The CDR3 consists of 14 residues. CDR3 loop: CASSLVSPDTEAFF. DNA of the CDR3: TGCGCCAGCAGCTTGGTCAGTCCTGACACTGAAGCTTTCTTT.

The chain couples TRBV6-6 to TRBJ1-3, with D uncertain. The CDR3 has 16 amino acids. V was shortened by 2 bases and J by 0 bases, with 11 bases between the two germline ends. The V gene's germline CDR1 is MNHNY and CDR2 SVGAGI (reference sequence). DNA for the CDR3: TGTGCCAGCAGTTACGGATCAGGACGCTCTGGAAACACCATATATTTT. It codes for CASSYGSGRSGNTIYF.

The rearrangement joins TRBV2 to TRBJ1-2, with no clear D. Germline CDR1 SNHLY, CDR2 FYNNEI. Trimming shortened V by 1 base and J by 4 bases, and 7 bases separated the two germline ends. CDR3 length equals 13 residues. The CDR3 DNA is TGTGCCAGCAGTGAAGTGGTAGGCTATGGCTACACCTTC. This codes for CASSEVVGYGYTF.

The V call is TRBV4-1, the J call TRBJ1-2; D might be TRBD1 (5 bases). The germline V and J ends were trimmed by 1 base and 4 bases, with 7 bases remaining between them. Germline V CDR1 and CDR2: MGHRA, YSYEKL. The CDR3 is 13 residues long. In DNA form, the CDR3 reads TGCGCCAGCAGCCAAGGACAGATCTATGGCTACACCTTC. Its protein product is CASSQGQIYGYTF.

The chain has TRBV4-2 and TRBJ1-4; 7 bases agree with TRBD1. The CDR3 extends over 16 amino acids. V was clipped by 4 bases and J by 0 bases; unmatched bases: 5. CDR1 is LGHNA, CDR2 YNFKEQ, per germline. The CDR3 DNA is TGTGCCAGCAGCCCGGGGACAGCCTCAACTAATGAAAAACTGTTTTTT. This sequence encodes CASSPGTASTNEKLFF.

The chain has TRBV12-5 and TRBJ2-1; weak D call: TRBD1 (5 bases). The V gene lost 3 bases and the J gene lost 9 bases, with 12 bases spanning the gap. The CDR3 extends over 13 amino acids. Germline V gene sequence: CDR1 LGHNT, CDR2 FRNRAP. CDR3 bases: TGTGCTAGTGGTTTAACAGGTGCCCTTGAGCAGTTCTTC. Its translation is CASGLTGALEQFF.

The chain uses TRBV2 and TRBJ1-1; D may be TRBD1 (5 bases). Germline V CDR1 and CDR2: SNHLY, FYNNEI. Trimming stripped 2 bases from V and 8 bases from J, with 9 bases between. This CDR3 has 12 residues. In DNA form, the CDR3 reads TGTGCCAGCAGTGAACTCAGGGCCGAAGCTTTCTTT. Its protein product is CASSELRAEAFF.

The chain couples TRBV10-3 to TRBJ1-1; no clear D. Trimming removed 3 bases from V and 0 bases from J, with 5 bases in between. Germline V lookup: CDR1 ENHRY, CDR2 SYGVKD. The CDR3 spans 13 residues. CDR3 DNA: TGTGCCATCAGTGATATACTGAACACTGAAGCTTTCTTT. It translates to CAISDILNTEAFF.

The sample holds one count of this clone. The rearrangement links TRBV19 to TRBJ1-5; possible D gene TRBD1, 5 bases. Looked up from germline, CDR1 is LNHDA and CDR2 is SQIVND (reference sequence). The germline V and J ends were trimmed by 0 bases and 0 bases, with 9 bases remaining between them. The length of the CDR3 is 16 residues. The CDR3: CASSIDPGHSNQPQHF. DNA for the CDR3: TGTGCCAGTAGTATAGACCCAGGGCATAGCAATCAGCCCCAGCATTTT.

This chain uses TRBV5-4 with TRBJ1-6; D call uncertain. V lost 0 bases to trimming and J lost 7 bases, with 14 bases between them. The CDR3 is 16 residues long. CDR1 and CDR2 (germline): SGHNT, YYREEE (reference sequence). The CDR3 here is CASSLGRGSRNSPLHF. Written as DNA, the CDR3 is TGTGCCAGCAGCTTGGGCCGGGGTAGTAGGAATTCACCCCTCCACTTT.

The CDR3 DNA is TGTGCCAGCAGTTTAGGCAGGGGGCTCACCGGGGAGCTGTTTTTT. Protein: CASSLGRGLTGELFF. This sequence joins TRBV27 and TRBJ2-2; TRBD1 aligns across 8 bases. The V and J ends lost 2 bases and 4 bases, in that order; junction bases with no gene match: 3. Germline CDR1 is MNHEY and CDR2 is SMNVEV (reference sequence). The CDR3 is 15 amino acids.

J is TRBJ2-7 and V is TRBV2; 8 nucleotides match TRBD2. The J segment lost 3 bases and the V segment lost 6 bases, leaving 10 bases of the junction unmatched. In germline, CDR1 is SNHLY, CDR2 FYNNEI. This CDR3 region has 15 residues. The CDR3 nucleotides are TGTGCCAGCAGCCTACGGCGGGGGGCTTACTACGAGCAGTACTTC. Translating gives CASSLRRGAYYEQYF.